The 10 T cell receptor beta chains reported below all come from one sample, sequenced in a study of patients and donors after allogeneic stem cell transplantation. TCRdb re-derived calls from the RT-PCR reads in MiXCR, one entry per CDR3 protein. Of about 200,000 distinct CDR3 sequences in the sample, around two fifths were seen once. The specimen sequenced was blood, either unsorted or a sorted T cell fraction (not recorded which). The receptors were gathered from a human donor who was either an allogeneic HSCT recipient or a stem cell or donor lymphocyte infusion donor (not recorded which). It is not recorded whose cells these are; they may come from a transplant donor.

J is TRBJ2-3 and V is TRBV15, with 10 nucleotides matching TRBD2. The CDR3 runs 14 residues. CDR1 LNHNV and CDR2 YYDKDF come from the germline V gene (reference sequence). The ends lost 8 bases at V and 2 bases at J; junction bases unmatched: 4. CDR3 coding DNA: TGTGCCACCGAACTAGCGGGAAACACAGATACGCAGTATTTT. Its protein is CATELAGNTDTQYF. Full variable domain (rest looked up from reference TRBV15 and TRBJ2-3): DAMVIQNPRYQVTQFGKPVTLSCSQTLNHNVMYWYQQKSSQAPKLLFHYYDKDFNNEADTPDNFQSRRPNTSFCFLDIRSPGLGDTAMYLCATELAGNTDTQYFGPGTRLTVL.

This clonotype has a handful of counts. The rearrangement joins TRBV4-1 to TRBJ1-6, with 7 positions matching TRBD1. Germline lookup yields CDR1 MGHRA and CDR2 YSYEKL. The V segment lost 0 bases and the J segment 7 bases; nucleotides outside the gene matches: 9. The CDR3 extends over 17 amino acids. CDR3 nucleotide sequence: TGCGCCAGCAGCCAAGAGCCCTACACGGGACAGAATTCACCCCTCCACTTT. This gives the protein CASSQEPYTGQNSPLHF.

Written as DNA, the CDR3 is TGTGCCAGCAGCGAAATTAGCGGGGAGCCGTACAATGAGCAGTTCTTC. Translated: CASSEISGEPYNEQFF. V usage is TRBV2 and J usage is TRBJ2-1, with 8 bases identical to TRBD2. The CDR3 contains 16 residues. Germline CDR1 and CDR2: SNHLY and FYNNEI. Trimming removed 6 bases from V and 4 bases from J; junction bases left unmatched: 11. Supplemented by reference TRBV2 and TRBJ2-1, the full variable domain reads EPEVTQTPSHQVTQMGQEVILRCVPISNHLYFYWYRQILGQKVEFLVSFYNNEISEKSEIFDDQFSVERPDGSNFTLKIRSTKLEDSAMYFCASSEISGEPYNEQFFGPGTRLTVL.

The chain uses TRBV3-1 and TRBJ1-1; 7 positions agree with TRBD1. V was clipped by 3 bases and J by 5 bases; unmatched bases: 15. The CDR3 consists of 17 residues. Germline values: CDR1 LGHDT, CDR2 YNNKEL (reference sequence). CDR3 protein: CASSHLGFLTGRTEAFF. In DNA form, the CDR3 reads TGTGCCAGCAGCCATCTGGGGTTTCTGACAGGGCGAACTGAAGCTTTCTTT.

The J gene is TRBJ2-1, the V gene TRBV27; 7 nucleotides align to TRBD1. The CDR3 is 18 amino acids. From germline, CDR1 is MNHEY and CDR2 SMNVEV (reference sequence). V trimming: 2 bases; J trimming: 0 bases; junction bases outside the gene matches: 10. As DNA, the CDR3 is TGTGCCAGCAGTTTACGACAGGGTCCTGAGAGCTCCTACAATGAGCAGTTCTTC. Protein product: CASSLRQGPESSYNEQFF.

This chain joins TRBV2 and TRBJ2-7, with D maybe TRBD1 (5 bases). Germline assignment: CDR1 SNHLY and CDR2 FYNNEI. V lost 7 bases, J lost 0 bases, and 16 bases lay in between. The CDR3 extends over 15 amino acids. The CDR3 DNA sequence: TGTGCCAGCAAGGCTGGCAGGGATATCTCCTACGAGCAGTACTTC. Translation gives CASKAGRDISYEQYF.

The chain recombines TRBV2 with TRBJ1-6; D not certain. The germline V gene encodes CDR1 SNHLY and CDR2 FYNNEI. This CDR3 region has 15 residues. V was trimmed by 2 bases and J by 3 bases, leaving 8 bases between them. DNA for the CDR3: TGTGCCAGCAGTGAAACGGAACACTATAATTCACCCCTCCACTTT. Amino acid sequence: CASSETEHYNSPLHF.

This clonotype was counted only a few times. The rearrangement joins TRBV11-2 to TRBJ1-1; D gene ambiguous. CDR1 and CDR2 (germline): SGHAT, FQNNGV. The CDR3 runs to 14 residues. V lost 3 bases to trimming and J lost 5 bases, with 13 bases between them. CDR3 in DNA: TGTGCCAGCAGCTTCCCTTGGAAACGGACTGAAGCTTTCTTT. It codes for CASSFPWKRTEAFF.

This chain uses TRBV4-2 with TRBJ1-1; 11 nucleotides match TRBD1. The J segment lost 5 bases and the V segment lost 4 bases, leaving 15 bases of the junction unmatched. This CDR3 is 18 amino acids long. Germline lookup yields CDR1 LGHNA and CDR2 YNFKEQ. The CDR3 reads CASSPNSGQGVMGTEAFF. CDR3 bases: TGTGCCAGCAGCCCTAACTCGGGACAGGGGGTAATGGGTACTGAAGCTTTCTTT.

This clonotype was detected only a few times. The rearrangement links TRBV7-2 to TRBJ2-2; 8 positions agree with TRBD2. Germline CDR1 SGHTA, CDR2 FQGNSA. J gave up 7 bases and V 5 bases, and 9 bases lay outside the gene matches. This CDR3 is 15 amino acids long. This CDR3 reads CASSPRGLGVGELFF. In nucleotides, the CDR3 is TGTGCCAGCAGCCCCCGGGGACTAGGGGTCGGGGAGCTGTTTTTT.